Each of the 15 T cell receptor beta chains below was sequenced from the same sample in a study of cytomegalovirus exposure and HLA in healthy donors. The primer mix had 60 Vbeta and 13 Jbeta primers. Generated by immunoSEQ multiplex PCR, the TCRdb table keeps only in-frame clones and is missing some. The data show around 180,000 clones, 75% to 90% seen once. Source material: PBMCs. The receptors derive from a boy aged 2 to 9 in good health and CMV-seronegative.

V usage is TRBV19 and J usage is TRBJ2-7; maybe TRBD1 (5 bases). V gave up 5 bases and J gave up 5 bases, with 16 bases separating them. This CDR3 comprises 14 residues. Germline V gene data show CDR1 as LNHDA and CDR2 as SQIVND (reference sequence). The CDR3, as DNA: TGTGCCAGTAGTCTCAGGGCGTTGAACAACGAGCAGTACTTC. Translation: CASSLRALNNEQYF. Drawing the rest from reference TRBV19 and TRBJ2-7, the complete variable domain is DGGITQSPKYLFRKEGQNVTLSCEQNLNHDAMYWYRQDPGQGLRLIYYSQIVNDFQKGDIAEGYSVSREKKESFPLTVTSAQKNPTAFYLCASSLRALNNEQYFGPGTRLTVT.

The chain uses TRBV10-3 and TRBJ2-7; maybe TRBD2 (6 bases). V gave up 3 bases and J gave up 9 bases, with 12 bases separating them. The germline CDR1 and CDR2 sequences are ENHRY and SYGVKD. CDR3 length equals 12 residues. CDR3 residues: CAISEGGFGQYF. CDR3 DNA: TGTGCCATCAGTGAAGGAGGGTTCGGGCAGTACTTC.

This chain joins TRBV14 and TRBJ2-1, with a tentative D call TRBD2 (5 bases). CDR3 size: 15 residues. V was trimmed by 3 bases and J by 6 bases, leaving 15 bases between them. CDR1 and CDR2 (germline): SGHDN, FVKESK. CDR3 loop: CASSHLLALSNEQFF. The CDR3 nucleotides read TGTGCCAGCAGCCACCTTCTAGCCTTGTCCAATGAGCAGTTCTTC. The full variable domain, in which reference TRBV14 and TRBJ2-1 provide the parts outside the CDR3, is EAGVTQFPSHSVIEKGQTVTLRCDPISGHDNLYWYRRVMGKEIKFLLHFVKESKQDESGMPNNRFLAERTGGTYSTLKVQPAELEDSGVYFCASSHLLALSNEQFFGPGTRLTVL.

This clone was detected once. J is TRBJ1-1 and V is TRBV4-2, with D maybe TRBD1 (5 bases). Germline CDR1 and CDR2: LGHNA and YNFKEQ. The CDR3 runs 14 residues. V lost 0 bases to trimming and J lost 1 base, with 6 bases between them. DNA for the CDR3: TGTGCCAGCAGCCAAGATGGGGCGAACACTGAAGCTTTCTTT. It codes for CASSQDGANTEAFF.

The chain is built from TRBV25-1 and TRBJ1-1; 7 nucleotides agree with TRBD1. CDR3 length: 14 residues. V trimming: 7 bases; J trimming: 0 bases; junction bases outside the gene matches: 5. CDR1 is MGHDK and CDR2 is SYGVNS in the germline V gene. CDR3 nucleotides: TGTGCCAGCAACAAACAGGGGATGAACACTGAAGCTTTCTTT. It yields the protein CASNKQGMNTEAFF.

The chain joins TRBV4-2 to TRBJ2-1; TRBD1 agrees at 8 bases. V dropped 3 bases and J dropped 15; count of bases not matched to a gene: 16. Looked up from germline, CDR1 is LGHNA and CDR2 is YNFKEQ. CDR3 length equals 15 residues. This CDR3 reads CASSQPGQESGVRFF. The CDR3 DNA is TGTGCCAGCAGCCAGCCGGGACAGGAGAGTGGTGTTAGGTTCTTC.

The CDR3 region is CASSLDGILLEPGYTF. The CDR3 region has the DNA TGTGCCAGCAGCTTAGACGGGATATTACTGGAGCCGGGGTACACCTTC. The V call is TRBV11-2, the J call TRBJ1-2; D unclear. CDR3 length: 16 residues. Trimming took off 0 bases at V and 11 bases at J, with 22 bases between the two ends. CDR1 is SGHAT and CDR2 is FQNNGV in the germline V gene. The full variable domain, with the rest looked up from reference TRBV11-2 and TRBJ1-2, is EAGVAQSPRYKIIEKRQSVAFWCNPISGHATLYWYQQILGQGPKLLIQFQNNGVVDDSQLPKDRFSAERLKGVDSTLKIQPAKLEDSAVYLCASSLDGILLEPGYTFGSGTRLTVV.

The rearrangement joins TRBV14 to TRBJ2-5; D may be TRBD1 (5 bases). CDR1 is SGHDN, CDR2 FVKESK, per germline. V was shortened by 1 base and J by 1 base, with 16 bases between the two germline ends. This CDR3 is built from 17 residues. This CDR3 reads CASSQGMTRGTQETQYF. CDR3 DNA: TGTGCCAGCAGCCAAGGGATGACAAGGGGAACCCAAGAGACCCAGTACTTC.

This sequence joins TRBV19 and TRBJ2-3, with 8 bases lining up with TRBD2. This CDR3 is 14 amino acids long. From germline, CDR1 is LNHDA and CDR2 SQIVND (reference sequence). Losses at the gene ends were 5 bases for V and 5 bases for J; bases not matched to a gene: 6. Here the CDR3 reads CASSRSSGRDTQYF. CDR3 nucleotides: TGTGCCAGTAGTCGATCCAGCGGGAGAGATACGCAGTATTTT.

This clone has just one count. The rearrangement joins TRBV21-1 to TRBJ2-3; TRBD1 is the table's D call and was not checked against the DNA. TRBV21-1 is described as a pseudogene. The CDR3 runs 16 residues. The DNA of the CDR3 is TGTGCCAGCAGGAAAATCCGGGACAGAGGCACAGATACGCAGTATTTT. As protein: CASRKIRDRGTDTQYF.

Notes on this clone: In the same sample, other DNA sequences code for this CDR3. The V call is TRBV28, the J call TRBJ1-1, with 10 bases matching TRBD1. The V segment lost 6 bases and the J segment 4 bases; nucleotides outside the gene matches: 2. Germline lookup yields CDR1 MDHEN and CDR2 SYDVKM. This CDR3 comprises 13 residues. For the CDR3, the DNA is TGTGCCAGCAGAAGGACAGGGGGCACTGAAGCTTTCTTT. As protein: CASRRTGGTEAFF.

The chain joins TRBV2 to TRBJ2-4, with 7 positions matching TRBD2. The trim removed 6 bases at V and 8 bases at J, leaving 4 bases unmatched. CDR1 SNHLY and CDR2 FYNNEI come from the germline V gene. The CDR3 sequence is 12 residues long. CDR3 DNA: TGTGCCAGCAGGGGGGGGAGAGACATTCAGTACTTC. Amino acids: CASRGGRDIQYF. The variable domain in full, completed from reference TRBV2 and TRBJ2-4, reads EPEVTQTPSHQVTQMGQEVILRCVPISNHLYFYWYRQILGQKVEFLVSFYNNEISEKSEIFDDQFSVERPDGSNFTLKIRSTKLEDSAMYFCASRGGRDIQYFGAGTRLSVL.

This chain connects TRBV9 to TRBJ1-2; TRBD1 agrees at 10 bases. This CDR3 is built from 17 residues. Trimming removed 8 bases from V and 7 bases from J; junction bases left unmatched: 20. Germline CDR1 reads SGDLS; CDR2 reads YYNGEE. The chain's CDR3 is CASDHESGTGVSGGYTF. The CDR3 DNA sequence: TGTGCCAGTGACCACGAATCCGGGACAGGGGTGTCGGGTGGCTACACCTTC.

V and J are TRBV29-1 and TRBJ1-2; D not resolved. The germline V gene encodes CDR1 SQVTM and CDR2 ANQGSEA. Deletions cut 3 bases from V and 7 bases from J, with 6 bases between. The CDR3 totals 10 residues. This CDR3 is CSVDRGGYTF. CDR3 DNA: TGCAGCGTTGACAGAGGTGGCTACACCTTC.

This clone was seen only once. The junction does not match germline at one end; this may be a read error. The chain joins TRBV10-2 to TRBJ1-5, with D possibly TRBD1 on 5 matching bases. Per germline, CDR1 WSHSY and CDR2 SAAADI. CDR3 size: 12 residues. CDR3 residues: CVSSEWGGPQHF. As DNA, the CDR3 is TGCGTCAGCAGTGAGTGGGGGGGGCCCCAGCATTTT.